This is a list of T cell receptor beta chains from one sample in a study of CD8+ T cells in alopecia areata. Assay: immunoSEQ multiplex PCR; the TCRdb copy retains only in-frame clones and omits some. The table has approximately 210,000 clones, over 40% seen once; the top ten hold around 2.8%. The sequenced sample was CD4+ T cells sorted from blood, obtained at approximately week 36, from a patient treated with tofacitinib. The receptor set was obtained from a human donor with alopecia areata. Both conserved end residues are part of each CDR3. Each record gives: D gene, clone size, V gene, J gene, CDR3 DNA, CDR3 protein. A D gene is named only where the DNA matches it firmly. Clone size, where shown, is once, few, many, or a class for clones that have expanded.

d_gene: -
abundance: once
v_gene: TRBV4-1
j_gene: TRBJ2-7
CDR3nt: TGCGCCAGCAGCCAAGAGGACTCGACCTACGAGCAGTACTTC
CDR3aa: CASSQEDSTYEQYF

d_gene: -
abundance: few
v_gene: TRBV29-1
j_gene: TRBJ2-7
CDR3nt: TGCAGCGTTGTAAACGTAGTGGACTACGAGCAGTACTTC
CDR3aa: CSVVNVVDYEQYF

d_gene: -
abundance: few
v_gene: TRBV30
j_gene: TRBJ2-7
CDR3nt: TGTGCCTGGAGCCTAAGGACGGGGAGGTCCTACGAGCAGTACTTC
CDR3aa: CAWSLRTGRSYEQYF

d_gene: -
abundance: -
v_gene: TRBV5-1
j_gene: TRBJ2-1
CDR3nt: TGCGCCAGCAGCTTGGTCAGTTACAATGAGCAGTTCTTC
CDR3aa: CASSLVSYNEQFF

d_gene: -
abundance: -
v_gene: TRBV30
j_gene: TRBJ1-1
CDR3nt: TGTGCCTGGAGGGACCACCTCAACACTGAAGCTTTCTTT
CDR3aa: CAWRDHLNTEAFF

d_gene: -
abundance: once
v_gene: TRBV28
j_gene: TRBJ2-5
CDR3nt: TGTGCCAGCAGGGAGACTGGGAAAGAGACCCAGTACTTC
CDR3aa: CASRETGKETQYF

d_gene: -
abundance: few
v_gene: TRBV18
j_gene: TRBJ2-3
CDR3nt: TGTGCCAGCTCACCACCTAACACAGGGAGCGCAGATACGCAGTATTTT
CDR3aa: CASSPPNTGSADTQYF

d_gene: TRBD2
abundance: -
v_gene: TRBV7-2
j_gene: TRBJ2-3
CDR3nt: TGTGCCAGCAGCTTAGTGGCTAGCGGGAGTGATACGCAGTATTTT
CDR3aa: CASSLVASGSDTQYF

d_gene: -
abundance: few
v_gene: TRBV6-5
j_gene: TRBJ1-2
CDR3nt: TGTGCCAGCAGCCAACACGGAGGCTATGGCTACACCTTC
CDR3aa: CASSQHGGYGYTF

d_gene: -
abundance: -
v_gene: TRBV10-3
j_gene: TRBJ2-3
CDR3nt: TGTGCCATCAGTGGGTTCGGGACCAACACAGATACGCAGTATTTT
CDR3aa: CAISGFGTNTDTQYF

d_gene: -
abundance: -
v_gene: TRBV5-4
j_gene: TRBJ1-4
CDR3nt: TGTGCCAGCAGCTCGCAAGGCGGGGGAGAAAAACTGTTTTTT
CDR3aa: CASSSQGGGEKLFF

d_gene: TRBD1
abundance: few
v_gene: TRBV7-2
j_gene: TRBJ2-5
CDR3nt: TGTGCCAGCAGCCCTAGCTGGGACAGGGGGCCAGAGACCCAGTACTTC
CDR3aa: CASSPSWDRGPETQYF

d_gene: -
abundance: -
v_gene: TRBV29-1
j_gene: TRBJ1-2
CDR3nt: TGCAGCGTTGGACGTGCCGTTAACTATGGCTACACCTTC
CDR3aa: CSVGRAVNYGYTF

d_gene: -
abundance: few
v_gene: TRBV30
j_gene: TRBJ2-7
CDR3nt: TGTGCCTGGAATCTGGTCGGCGAGCAGTACTTC
CDR3aa: CAWNLVGEQYF

d_gene: -
abundance: -
v_gene: TRBV7-2
j_gene: TRBJ2-7
CDR3nt: TGTGCCAGCAGCTTAGCGGGGGCCGGGCTGGAGCAGTACTTC
CDR3aa: CASSLAGAGLEQYF

d_gene: -
abundance: once
v_gene: TRBV6-1
j_gene: TRBJ1-5
CDR3nt: TGTGCCAGCAGTGGCCGTCAGCCCCAGCATTTT
CDR3aa: CASSGRQPQHF

d_gene: TRBD2
abundance: -
v_gene: TRBV5-1
j_gene: TRBJ2-1
CDR3nt: TGCGCCAGCAGCTTGGTAGCGGGAGAGTCCTACAATGAGCAGTTCTTC
CDR3aa: CASSLVAGESYNEQFF

d_gene: -
abundance: -
v_gene: TRBV18
j_gene: TRBJ2-7
CDR3nt: TGTGCCAGCTCACGGGACGGTTTGCCCGACGAGCAGTACTTC
CDR3aa: CASSRDGLPDEQYF

d_gene: TRBD2
abundance: few
v_gene: TRBV5-8
j_gene: TRBJ2-1
CDR3nt: TGTGCCAGCAGCCAGAACGTAGCGGGAGGGCTATTCCAGCAGTTCTTC
CDR3aa: CASSQNVAGGLFQQFF

d_gene: -
abundance: few
v_gene: TRBV30
j_gene: TRBJ2-7
CDR3nt: TGTGCCGTCTCGCCCCACGGGGGCAACGAGCAGTACTTC
CDR3aa: CAVSPHGGNEQYF

d_gene: TRBD2
abundance: few
v_gene: TRBV29-1
j_gene: TRBJ2-3
CDR3nt: TGCAGCGTTGTCGCCCGGGGGGGTCTTCAGCGGGGCACAGATACGCAGTATTTT
CDR3aa: CSVVARGGLQRGTDTQYF

d_gene: -
abundance: -
v_gene: TRBV29-1
j_gene: TRBJ2-7
CDR3nt: TGCAGCGCCGCGGCTTCAGTATCAGCCTACGAGCAGTACTTC
CDR3aa: CSAAASVSAYEQYF

d_gene: -
abundance: -
v_gene: TRBV29-1
j_gene: TRBJ1-2
CDR3nt: TGCAGCGTTGAGGCAAGAGCTAACTATGGCTACACCTTC
CDR3aa: CSVEARANYGYTF

d_gene: -
abundance: -
v_gene: TRBV5-6
j_gene: TRBJ2-5
CDR3nt: TGTGCCAGCAGCTTGGGAAACAGGGCGGAGACCCAGTACTTC
CDR3aa: CASSLGNRAETQYF

d_gene: TRBD2
abundance: few
v_gene: TRBV29-1
j_gene: TRBJ2-1
CDR3nt: TGCAGCCTAGCGGGAGTAAAGGGTAATGAGCAGTTCTTC
CDR3aa: CSLAGVKGNEQFF

d_gene: TRBD2
abundance: -
v_gene: TRBV5-1
j_gene: TRBJ2-1
CDR3nt: TGCGCCAGCAGCTTGCTAGCGGCCCGAGGCGATGAGCAGTTCTTC
CDR3aa: CASSLLAARGDEQFF

d_gene: TRBD2
abundance: few
v_gene: TRBV10-3
j_gene: TRBJ2-1
CDR3nt: TGTGCCATCAGTGAGGCGACTAGCGGGAGGGCCTTTTCCTACAATGAGCAGTTCTTC
CDR3aa: CAISEATSGRAFSYNEQFF

d_gene: TRBD1
abundance: few
v_gene: TRBV2
j_gene: TRBJ1-2
CDR3nt: TGTGCCAGCACCACCACAGGGGATGGCTACACCTTC
CDR3aa: CASTTTGDGYTF

d_gene: -
abundance: -
v_gene: TRBV7-2
j_gene: TRBJ2-3
CDR3nt: TGTGCCAGCAGCTACTACACAGATACGCAGTATTTT
CDR3aa: CASSYYTDTQYF

d_gene: -
abundance: -
v_gene: TRBV25-1
j_gene: TRBJ1-2
CDR3nt: TGTGCCAGCAGTGACGGTAGGGGAGGCGGCTACACCTTC
CDR3aa: CASSDGRGGGYTF

d_gene: -
abundance: -
v_gene: TRBV14
j_gene: TRBJ2-4
CDR3nt: TGTGCCAGCAGCCCCTCCGCGGCGGTCGTAGCCAAAAACATTCAGTACTTC
CDR3aa: CASSPSAAVVAKNIQYF